The 20 T cell receptor beta chains below come from one sample, sequenced in a study of cytomegalovirus exposure and HLA in healthy donors. With 60 Vbeta and 13 Jbeta primers, the PCR was carried out. Measured with immunoSEQ multiplex PCR; TCRdb has only the in-frame clones, and not every one. The profile shows 100,000 to 150,000 clones, approximately 80% of them singletons. Source material: PBMCs. The receptor source for this set is a man aged 40-49 years in good health and CMV-seronegative.

V is TRBV6-5 and J is TRBJ1-1; 10 nucleotides match TRBD1. Germline-derived CDR1 and CDR2 are MNHEY and SVGAGI. CDR3 length equals 16 residues. V was pared by 0 bases and J by 10 bases, with 11 bases of the junction left unmatched. CDR3 DNA: TGTGCCAGCAGTTACTCCAGTGGGACAGGGGCATTAATAGCTTTCTTT. It translates to CASSYSSGTGALIAFF.

This clone was seen once. This sequence joins TRBV25-1 and TRBJ2-3; tentatively, D is TRBD2 (5 bases). Trimming removed 0 bases at V and 4 bases at J, with 20 bases between. The germline gives CDR1 MGHDK, CDR2 SYGVNS. The CDR3 is 18 amino acids. The DNA of the CDR3 is TGTGCCAGCAGTGAATATATTCGATGGCTCGACGGGGCAGATACGCAGTATTTT. Protein: CASSEYIRWLDGADTQYF.

The V gene is TRBV7-2, the J gene TRBJ2-7, with 8 nucleotides matching TRBD2. V shed 6 bases, J shed 7 bases, and the junction held 17 bases outside the gene matches. CDR1 SGHTA and CDR2 FQGNSA come from the germline V gene. The CDR3 is 16 residues long. This chain's CDR3 is CASSFYFSGGAREQYF. CDR3 bases: TGTGCCAGCAGTTTTTACTTCTCGGGGGGGGCTCGGGAGCAGTACTTC.

This chain joins TRBV2 and TRBJ2-5; perhaps TRBD2 as D (6 bases). With 4 bases removed from V and 5 bases from J, the gap between germline ends came to 14 bases. Germline V CDR1 and CDR2: SNHLY, FYNNEI. The CDR3 extends over 14 amino acids. The CDR3, as DNA: TGTGCCAGCAGTGTTAATCGGGACTCGGAGACCCAGTACTTC. As protein: CASSVNRDSETQYF.

The chain couples TRBV4-1 to TRBJ1-2; weak D call: TRBD1 (6 bases). The CDR3 extends over 14 amino acids. The V gene lost 1 base and the J gene lost 3 bases, with 9 bases spanning the gap. Germline-derived CDR1 and CDR2 are MGHRA and YSYEKL. The CDR3: CASSQGQEDYGYTF. As DNA, the CDR3 is TGCGCCAGCAGCCAAGGACAGGAGGACTATGGCTACACCTTC.

V gene TRBV7-9 combines with J gene TRBJ1-2; 7 bases line up with TRBD1. With V trimmed by 5 bases and J by 5 bases, 23 bases remained unmatched. The CDR3 covers 19 residues. CDR1 SEHNR and CDR2 FQNEAQ come from the germline V gene (reference sequence). CDR3: CASSTSGTARPDWAYGYTF. As DNA, the CDR3 is TGTGCCAGCAGCACTAGCGGGACAGCCCGACCCGACTGGGCATATGGCTACACCTTC.

The chain uses TRBV11-1 and TRBJ1-1; D not resolved. The germline V and J ends were trimmed by 5 bases and 10 bases, with 14 bases remaining between them. CDR1 and CDR2 from the germline V gene are SGHAT and FQDESV (reference sequence). This CDR3 has 12 amino acids. The CDR3 loop is CASSPGWLVAFF. The CDR3 DNA follows: TGTGCCAGCAGCCCGGGATGGTTGGTAGCTTTCTTT.

The rearrangement links TRBV4-1 to TRBJ1-2, with D tentatively TRBD1 (6 bases). The CDR3 extends over 14 amino acids. The germline V and J ends were trimmed by 5 bases and 8 bases, with 18 bases remaining between them. Germline CDR1 MGHRA, CDR2 YSYEKL. The CDR3 loop is CASSELDSQGGYTF. DNA of the CDR3: TGCGCCAGCAGCGAACTGGACAGCCAGGGCGGCTACACCTTC.

The V and J genes are TRBV5-4 and TRBJ1-2, with D possibly being TRBD1 (5 bases). CDR3 length: 14 amino acids. V lost 3 bases and J 8 bases, leaving 17 bases between the germline ends. Germline V gene data show CDR1 as SGHNT and CDR2 as YYREEE (reference sequence). The CDR3 loop is CASSSKQGGKGYTF. The CDR3 DNA reads as TGTGCCAGCAGCTCGAAGCAGGGTGGAAAGGGCTACACCTTC. The full variable domain, with the rest looked up from reference TRBV5-4 and TRBJ1-2, is ETGVTQSPTHLIKTRGQQVTLRCSSQSGHNTVSWYQQALGQGPQFIFQYYREEENGRGNFPPRFSGLQFPNYSSELNVNALELDDSALYLCASSSKQGGKGYTFGSGTRLTVV.

The chain couples TRBV30 to TRBJ1-5; possible D gene TRBD1, 6 bases. The CDR3 has 14 residues. Trimming removed 5 bases from V and 0 bases from J, with 11 bases in between. CDR1 and CDR2 (germline): GTSNPN, SVGIG (reference sequence). The CDR3 sequence is CAWHKQGSNQPQHF. CDR3 DNA: TGTGCCTGGCACAAACAGGGTAGCAATCAGCCCCAGCATTTT. The full variable domain, completed using reference TRBV30 and TRBJ1-5, is SQTIHQWPATLVQPVGSPLSLECTVEGTSNPNLYWYRQAAGRGLQLLFYSVGIGQISSEVPQNLSASRPQDRQFILSSKKLLLSDSGFYLCAWHKQGSNQPQHFGDGTRLSIL.

In DNA form, the CDR3 reads TGTGCCAGCAGCTTAGATTATTGGGGCAGGGGACGTCGGGACACTGAAGCTTTCTTT. Encoded protein: CASSLDYWGRGRRDTEAFF. The J gene is TRBJ1-1, the V gene TRBV11-2, with a possible D match to TRBD1 (6 bases). There are 19 residues in the CDR3. Germline CDR1 SGHAT, CDR2 FQNNGV. Trimming took off 0 bases at V and 3 bases at J, with 23 bases between the two ends.

This clone appeared once. This chain connects TRBV5-1 to TRBJ1-4; 9 bases align to TRBD1. The CDR3 spans 15 residues. The germline V gene encodes CDR1 SGHRS and CDR2 YFSETQ. V lost 3 bases to trimming and J lost 6 bases; unmatched junction nucleotides: 6. The CDR3 reads CASSYGQGPYEKLFF. Here the CDR3 DNA reads TGCGCCAGCAGCTACGGACAGGGGCCCTATGAAAAACTGTTTTTT.

The chain couples TRBV7-2 to TRBJ2-7; D possibly corresponds to TRBD2 (6 bases). This CDR3 comprises 13 residues. The V end was cut by 3 bases, the J end by 3 bases, with 9 bases between. Germline V gene sequence: CDR1 SGHTA, CDR2 FQGNSA. CDR3 region: CASSLAGNYEQYF. CDR3 bases: TGTGCCAGCAGCTTGGCGGGGAACTACGAGCAGTACTTC.

This clone has a handful of counts. The gene calls are TRBV5-4 and TRBJ2-1; D not resolved. Germline CDR1 and CDR2: SGHNT and YYREEE (reference sequence). Trimming pared 7 bases from V and 10 bases from J, leaving 18 bases between. The CDR3 spans 13 residues. In DNA, the CDR3 is TGTGCCAGCCCGAGACTCCGCGCGAGCGAGCAGTTCTTC. It specifies CASPRLRASEQFF.

The rearrangement links TRBV6-5 to TRBJ2-7; TRBD1 aligns across 7 bases. This CDR3 has 15 amino acids. Germline loops: CDR1 MNHEY, CDR2 SVGAGI. V lost 5 bases, J lost 7 bases, and 14 bases stayed unmatched. The chain's CDR3 is CASSTGQVPVGEQYF. The CDR3 DNA reads TGTGCCAGCAGTACCGGACAGGTTCCCGTGGGGGAGCAGTACTTC.

This chain uses TRBV5-4 with TRBJ2-5; tentatively, D is TRBD2 (5 bases). The V gene's germline CDR1 is SGHNT and CDR2 YYREEE (reference sequence). With 0 bases removed from V and 5 bases from J, the gap between germline ends came to 11 bases. The CDR3 extends over 14 amino acids. DNA for the CDR3: TGTGCCAGCAGCTTGGCGAGGGTTGGGGAGACCCAGTACTTC. Translated, it gives CASSLARVGETQYF.

A single count supports this clone. The chain has TRBV20-1 and TRBJ2-7; D remains unclear. Trimming took off 5 bases at V and 3 bases at J, with 8 bases between the two ends. The CDR3 consists of 11 residues. Germline-derived CDR1 and CDR2 are DFQATT and SNEGSKA (reference sequence). The CDR3 sequence is CSARSRYEQYF. The CDR3 DNA reads as TGCAGTGCTCGGAGCCGCTACGAGCAGTACTTC.

The CDR3 sequence: CASSFWQYTDTQYF. The DNA of the CDR3 is TGTGCCAGCAGTTTCTGGCAGTACACAGATACGCAGTATTTT. V is TRBV27 and J is TRBJ2-3; D gene uncertain. The CDR3 is 14 residues long. Germline CDR1 reads MNHEY; CDR2 reads SMNVEV (reference sequence). V dropped 3 bases and J dropped 2 bases, with 9 bases sitting between them.

The chain combines TRBV27 with TRBJ2-3; the D gene is possibly TRBD1 (5 bases). CDR1 is MNHEY, CDR2 SMNVEV, per germline (reference sequence). The CDR3 totals 17 residues. The V end lost 1 base, the J end lost 3 bases, and 17 bases lay between the germline ends. CDR3 region: CASSLYPQGYVTDTQYF. In DNA form, the CDR3 reads TGTGCCAGCAGTTTATACCCGCAGGGTTACGTTACAGATACGCAGTATTTT.

The chain links TRBV5-1 to TRBJ1-2; the D gene is possibly TRBD1 (6 bases). Deletions cut 0 bases from V and 8 bases from J, with 14 bases between. CDR1 is SGHRS, CDR2 YFSETQ, per germline. This CDR3 comprises 14 residues. CDR3 coding DNA: TGCGCCAGCAGCTTGGAGGGGGACCTCTCCGGCTACACCTTC. Translated: CASSLEGDLSGYTF.